These 5 T cell receptor beta chains were all obtained from the same sample, sequenced in a study of CD8 T cells in ankylosing spondylitis. Study-wide points: Made up of fewer than ten highly homologous variants, a TCR beta motif appeared characteristic of ankylosing spondylitis blood.

These receptors lack a known antigen. In TCRdb, the 5' RACE reads were re-called with MiXCR into one record per CDR3 protein. The repertoire has hundreds of thousands of distinct CDR3 sequences, about 12% of them found once; the top ten carry around 7%. Sequencing was performed on blood, either unsorted or a sorted T cell fraction (not recorded which). These receptors were obtained from a male donor with ankylosing spondylitis.

The V gene is TRBV20-1, the J gene TRBJ2-5; D unclear. Trimming shortened V by 5 bases and J by 5 bases, and 9 bases separated the two germline ends. This CDR3 contains 11 residues. CDR1 is DFQATT and CDR2 is SNEGSKA in the germline V gene (reference sequence). CDR3 loop: CSAVVRETQYF. CDR3 nucleotides: TGCAGTGCTGTGGTTCGGGAGACCCAGTACTTC.

Only a few counts were recorded for this clonotype. The chain employs TRBV20-1 and TRBJ1-2, with unresolved D. V was clipped by 0 bases and J by 0 bases, with 5 bases between them. The CDR3 has 13 amino acids. Germline V gene lookup returns CDR1 DFQATT and CDR2 SNEGSKA (reference sequence). The CDR3 here is CSARDYTNYGYTF. In DNA, the CDR3 is TGCAGTGCTAGAGATTACACTAACTATGGCTACACCTTC.

There are a few counts of this clonotype. The rearrangement joins TRBV6-1 to TRBJ2-1; D might be TRBD1 (5 bases). The CDR3 runs 15 residues. Per germline, CDR1 MNHNS and CDR2 SASEGT. V dropped 1 base and J dropped 5 bases, with 12 bases sitting between them. The CDR3 here is CASSEVGAADNEQFF. Here the CDR3 DNA reads TGTGCCAGCAGTGAAGTAGGGGCGGCAGACAATGAGCAGTTCTTC.

This clonotype was seen more than once but under ten times. This rearrangement joins TRBV20-1 to TRBJ2-1; TRBD1 matches at 9 bases. There are 14 residues in the CDR3. V lost 0 bases and J lost 9; bases outside the gene matches: 6. Germline lookup yields CDR1 DFQATT and CDR2 SNEGSKA (reference sequence). CDR3 sequence (DNA): TGCAGTGCTAGAGATCCGCACAGGGGGCCTGAGCAGTTCTTC. Its protein product is CSARDPHRGPEQFF.

This clonotype was observed a handful of times. V usage is TRBV12-3 or TRBV12-4 and J usage is TRBJ2-7, with a weak D call TRBD1 (6 bases). V shed 3 bases and J shed 7 bases, with 13 bases lying between them. This CDR3 is built from 13 residues. The CDR3, as DNA: TGTGCCAGCAGTTTTTCGGACAGTGCGGAGCAGTACGTC. It specifies CASSFSDSAEQYV.